This T cell receptor (beta chain) is drawn from a study of blood T cell repertoires in COVID-19. The method was immunoSEQ multiplex PCR; TCRdb's version includes in-frame clones alone and lacks a portion of them. The repertoire holds a few hundred thousand clones, around 87% seen once, with about 1.9% in the top ten. Study members were between 18 and 89 years old and lived in fewer than 30 US regions. Trimming took off 2 bases at V and 0 bases at J, with 14 bases between the two ends. The CDR3 has 17 amino acids. Germline CDR1 MNHEY, CDR2 SMNVEV (reference sequence). The V gene is TRBV27, the J gene TRBJ2-1; the D gene is possibly TRBD2 (6 bases). The origin of this receptor is a middle-aged man in a cohort exposed to, infected with or recovered from COVID-19 (not recorded which). Sample: PBMCs or T cells enriched from blood (not recorded which). This CDR3 reads CASSLKRGSSSYNEQFF. CDR3 nucleotides: TGTGCCAGCAGTTTAAAACGGGGGTCGAGCTCCTACAATGAGCAGTTCTTC.